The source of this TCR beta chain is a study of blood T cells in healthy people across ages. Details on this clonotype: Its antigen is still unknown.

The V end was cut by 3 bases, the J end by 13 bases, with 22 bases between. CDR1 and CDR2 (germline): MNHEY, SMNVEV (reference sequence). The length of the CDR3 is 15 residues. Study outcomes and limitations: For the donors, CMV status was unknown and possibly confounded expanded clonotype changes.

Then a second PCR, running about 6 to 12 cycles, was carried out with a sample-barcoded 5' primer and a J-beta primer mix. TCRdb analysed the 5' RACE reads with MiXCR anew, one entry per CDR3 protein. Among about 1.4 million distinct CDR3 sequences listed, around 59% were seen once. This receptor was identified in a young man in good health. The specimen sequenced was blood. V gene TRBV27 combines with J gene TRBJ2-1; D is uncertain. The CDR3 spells CASSFLGASKETQFF. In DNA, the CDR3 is TGTGCCAGCAGTTTTTTGGGTGCATCAAAAGAGACCCAGTTCTTC.